One and the same sample provided the 3 T cell receptor beta chains below, sequenced in a study of cytomegalovirus exposure and HLA in healthy donors. Both 60 Vbeta primers and 13 Jbeta primers went into the PCR. Only in-frame clones appear in the TCRdb table, and some are missing; sequencing was by immunoSEQ multiplex PCR. This table has about 81,000 clones, 77% appearing once. The sequenced material came from PBMCs. These receptors all stem from a man aged 45-65 years in good health and CMV-seropositive.

This clone appeared a few times. This chain links TRBV5-6 with TRBJ2-7, with 8 bases identical to TRBD1. The CDR3 spans 14 residues. V dropped 5 bases and J dropped 3; count of bases not matched to a gene: 7. Per the germline V gene, CDR1 is SGHDT and CDR2 is YYEEEE. CDR3 bases: TGTGCCAGCAGTCGGACAGGGTGGAGCTACGAGCAGTACTTC. It is translated as CASSRTGWSYEQYF.

This chain links TRBV14 with TRBJ2-7, with 7 bases lining up with TRBD2. CDR1 SGHDN and CDR2 FVKESK come from the germline V gene. With 4 bases clipped from V and 2 bases from J, the junction kept 8 bases outside the gene matches. This CDR3 is 15 amino acids long. CDR3 DNA sequence: TGTGCCAGCAGCCGTTCCGGGACTATGGCCTACGAGCAGTACTTC. Protein: CASSRSGTMAYEQYF.

This clone has just one count. The chain has TRBV10-3 and TRBJ2-2; tentative D call: TRBD2 (5 bases). From germline, CDR1 is ENHRY and CDR2 SYGVKD. The CDR3 has 18 amino acids. V was trimmed by 4 bases and J by 2 bases, leaving 20 bases between them. CDR3 loop: CAISGPEQEGRNTGELFF. The CDR3 DNA reads TGTGCCATCAGTGGGCCAGAACAAGAGGGCCGAAACACCGGGGAGCTGTTTTTT.